Listed below are T cell receptor beta chains from one sample, sequenced in a study of patients and donors after allogeneic stem cell transplantation. TCRdb reprocessed the RT-PCR reads with MiXCR, giving one entry per CDR3 protein. The profile shows about 160,000 distinct CDR3 sequences, roughly 31% of them singletons. Input material: blood, either unsorted or a sorted T cell fraction (not recorded which). The receptors stem from a human donor who was either an allogeneic HSCT recipient or a stem cell or donor lymphocyte infusion donor (not recorded which). It is not recorded whose cells these are; they may come from a transplant donor. Both conserved end residues are part of each CDR3. The order of the fields is D gene, clone size, J gene, V gene, CDR3 protein, CDR3 DNA. The D gene is left open where the match is weak. Clone size is stated in some rows and not others, as once, few, many or a class when expanded.

d_call: NA
clone_size: NA
j_call: TRBJ2-7
v_call: TRBV4-3
cdr3_aa: CASSQDPTYEQYF
cdr3_nt: TGCGCCAGCAGCCAGGACCCAACCTACGAGCAGTACTTC

d_call: TRBD2
clone_size: few
j_call: TRBJ2-5
v_call: TRBV9
cdr3_aa: CASSPLAGAVETQYF
cdr3_nt: TGTGCCAGCAGCCCTCTAGCGGGAGCTGTGGAGACCCAGTACTTC

d_call: TRBD1
clone_size: few
j_call: TRBJ1-2
v_call: TRBV15
cdr3_aa: CATSADRGYGYTF
cdr3_nt: TGTGCCACCAGTGCGGACAGGGGGTATGGCTACACCTTC

d_call: TRBD2
clone_size: NA
j_call: TRBJ2-1
v_call: TRBV7-8
cdr3_aa: CASSLGPGLAGINEQFF
cdr3_nt: TGTGCCAGCAGCTTAGGGCCTGGACTAGCGGGAATAAATGAGCAGTTCTTC

d_call: NA
clone_size: NA
j_call: TRBJ2-1
v_call: TRBV12-3/TRBV12-4
cdr3_aa: CASSPRGGGYNEQFF
cdr3_nt: TGTGCCAGCAGCCCCAGGGGTGGGGGATACAATGAGCAGTTCTTC

d_call: NA
clone_size: NA
j_call: TRBJ2-7
v_call: TRBV6-2/TRBV6-3
cdr3_aa: CASSYRRGFEQYF
cdr3_nt: TGTGCCAGCAGTTACAGGCGAGGGTTCGAGCAGTACTTC

d_call: NA
clone_size: few
j_call: TRBJ1-5
v_call: TRBV7-9
cdr3_aa: CASSLAEQPQHF
cdr3_nt: TGTGCCAGCAGCTTAGCGGAACAGCCCCAGCATTTT

d_call: NA
clone_size: NA
j_call: TRBJ1-1
v_call: TRBV30
cdr3_aa: CAWRLTGGTEAFF
cdr3_nt: TGTGCCTGGAGGCTTACTGGTGGTACTGAAGCTTTCTTT

d_call: TRBD1
clone_size: NA
j_call: TRBJ1-1
v_call: TRBV6-4
cdr3_aa: CASSDSPGGEAFF
cdr3_nt: TGTGCCAGCAGTGACTCCCCAGGGGGCGAAGCTTTCTTT

d_call: TRBD1
clone_size: NA
j_call: TRBJ2-2
v_call: TRBV5-1
cdr3_aa: CASSLARTGLTGELFF
cdr3_nt: TGCGCCAGCAGCTTGGCACGGACAGGGCTTACCGGGGAGCTGTTTTTT

d_call: NA
clone_size: NA
j_call: TRBJ2-4
v_call: TRBV13
cdr3_aa: CASSRMVNIQYF
cdr3_nt: TGTGCCAGCAGCCGGATGGTAAACATTCAGTACTTC

d_call: NA
clone_size: NA
j_call: TRBJ1-4
v_call: TRBV7-9
cdr3_aa: CASSLSPRGREKLFF
cdr3_nt: TGTGCCAGCAGCTTAAGCCCCCGGGGGCGAGAAAAACTGTTTTTT

d_call: NA
clone_size: few
j_call: TRBJ1-3
v_call: TRBV7-2
cdr3_aa: CASSLPSAGNTIYF
cdr3_nt: TGTGCCAGCAGCTTACCTAGTGCTGGAAACACCATATATTTT

d_call: NA
clone_size: many
j_call: TRBJ1-1
v_call: TRBV10-3
cdr3_aa: CAISEPSETIEAFF
cdr3_nt: TGTGCCATCAGTGAGCCTAGTGAGACGATCGAAGCTTTCTTT

d_call: TRBD2
clone_size: NA
j_call: TRBJ2-3
v_call: TRBV20-1
cdr3_aa: CSARDLAGGADTQYF
cdr3_nt: TGCAGTGCTAGAGATCTGGCGGGAGGGGCAGATACGCAGTATTTT

d_call: NA
clone_size: NA
j_call: TRBJ2-7
v_call: TRBV7-2
cdr3_aa: CASSPLLRSTAYEQYF
cdr3_nt: TGTGCCAGCAGCCCCCTCCTGCGATCCACGGCCTACGAGCAGTACTTC

d_call: TRBD2
clone_size: few
j_call: TRBJ2-7
v_call: TRBV12-3/TRBV12-4
cdr3_aa: CASSSQAGSSYEQYF
cdr3_nt: TGTGCCAGCAGTTCCCAAGCGGGGAGCTCCTACGAGCAGTACTTC

d_call: NA
clone_size: NA
j_call: TRBJ1-4
v_call: TRBV20-1
cdr3_aa: CSARRGSNEKLFF
cdr3_nt: TGCAGTGCTAGGAGAGGGTCTAATGAAAAACTGTTTTTT

d_call: NA
clone_size: once
j_call: TRBJ2-5
v_call: TRBV29-1
cdr3_aa: CSVGGRDTGQETQYF
cdr3_nt: TGCAGCGTTGGGGGGCGGGATACAGGCCAAGAGACCCAGTACTTC

d_call: TRBD1
clone_size: NA
j_call: TRBJ2-5
v_call: TRBV10-2
cdr3_aa: CASRDREKGFKETQYF
cdr3_nt: TGCGCCAGCCGAGACAGGGAGAAGGGGTTCAAGGAGACCCAGTACTTC

d_call: TRBD1
clone_size: many
j_call: TRBJ1-1
v_call: TRBV12-3/TRBV12-4
cdr3_aa: CASTQGAGRRTEAFF
cdr3_nt: TGTGCCAGCACCCAGGGGGCGGGGCGCCGGACTGAAGCTTTCTTT

d_call: TRBD1
clone_size: NA
j_call: TRBJ2-3
v_call: TRBV7-6
cdr3_aa: CASSPSGQTSTDTQYF
cdr3_nt: TGTGCCAGCAGCCCATCGGGACAGACTAGCACAGATACGCAGTATTTT

d_call: NA
clone_size: NA
j_call: TRBJ2-4
v_call: TRBV3-1
cdr3_aa: CASSQTQGRINIQYF
cdr3_nt: TGTGCCAGCAGCCAAACCCAGGGCAGGATAAACATTCAGTACTTC

d_call: NA
clone_size: few
j_call: TRBJ2-3
v_call: TRBV6-5
cdr3_aa: CASNRVGGTDTQYF
cdr3_nt: TGTGCCTCCAACCGTGTCGGAGGCACAGATACGCAGTATTTT

d_call: NA
clone_size: NA
j_call: TRBJ1-6
v_call: TRBV6-6
cdr3_aa: CASSYEGIPGAANSPLHF
cdr3_nt: TGTGCCAGCAGTTACGAAGGGATCCCAGGGGCGGCCAATTCACCCCTCCACTTT

d_call: NA
clone_size: few
j_call: TRBJ1-1
v_call: TRBV24-1
cdr3_aa: CATSDSGFEQAFF
cdr3_nt: TGTGCCACCAGTGATTCAGGGTTCGAGCAGGCTTTCTTT

d_call: NA
clone_size: few
j_call: TRBJ2-1
v_call: TRBV27
cdr3_aa: CASSPDYFNEQFF
cdr3_nt: TGTGCCAGCAGCCCAGACTATTTCAATGAGCAGTTCTTC

d_call: TRBD2
clone_size: NA
j_call: TRBJ2-7
v_call: TRBV7-6
cdr3_aa: CASSSQTPTSGSSYEQYF
cdr3_nt: TGTGCCAGCAGCTCCCAAACACCGACTAGCGGGAGCTCCTACGAGCAGTACTTC

d_call: NA
clone_size: many
j_call: TRBJ2-5
v_call: TRBV5-1
cdr3_aa: CASSFQGREETQYF
cdr3_nt: TGCGCCAGCAGCTTTCAGGGGAGGGAAGAGACCCAGTACTTC

d_call: NA
clone_size: few
j_call: TRBJ2-1
v_call: TRBV12-3/TRBV12-4
cdr3_aa: CASRGGTGGEQFF
cdr3_nt: TGTGCCAGCAGAGGCGGGACCGGGGGTGAGCAGTTCTTC

d_call: TRBD2
clone_size: few
j_call: TRBJ2-1
v_call: TRBV10-3
cdr3_aa: CAISRLAGTVNEQFF
cdr3_nt: TGTGCCATCTCTCGACTAGCGGGCACAGTCAATGAGCAGTTCTTC

d_call: NA
clone_size: few
j_call: TRBJ1-1
v_call: TRBV7-9
cdr3_aa: CASSLDEQARAFF
cdr3_nt: TGTGCCAGCAGCTTAGATGAACAGGCAAGGGCTTTCTTT

d_call: NA
clone_size: NA
j_call: TRBJ2-5
v_call: TRBV30
cdr3_aa: CAWSVEETQYF
cdr3_nt: TGTGCCTGGAGTGTCGAAGAGACCCAGTACTTC

d_call: TRBD2
clone_size: NA
j_call: TRBJ2-3
v_call: TRBV5-1
cdr3_aa: CASSLVTGTSGSDTQYF
cdr3_nt: TGCGCCAGCAGCTTGGTTACCGGGACTAGTGGTTCAGATACGCAGTATTTT

d_call: NA
clone_size: NA
j_call: TRBJ1-3
v_call: TRBV29-1
cdr3_aa: CSVEGGNTIYF
cdr3_nt: TGCAGCGTTGAGGGGGGAAACACCATATATTTT

d_call: NA
clone_size: NA
j_call: TRBJ2-3
v_call: TRBV4-3
cdr3_aa: CASSQDPGYRTDTQYF
cdr3_nt: TGCGCCAGCAGCCAAGACCCGGGCTACCGCACAGATACGCAGTATTTT

d_call: TRBD1
clone_size: few
j_call: TRBJ1-2
v_call: TRBV30
cdr3_aa: CAWSVGQGYGYTF
cdr3_nt: TGTGCCTGGAGTGTCGGACAGGGGTATGGCTACACCTTC

d_call: NA
clone_size: NA
j_call: TRBJ2-5
v_call: TRBV12-3/TRBV12-4
cdr3_aa: CASSFGGRQETQYF
cdr3_nt: TGTGCCAGCAGTTTCGGGGGCAGACAAGAGACCCAGTACTTC

d_call: NA
clone_size: few
j_call: TRBJ1-5
v_call: TRBV20-1
cdr3_aa: CSARSEFTEPGNQPQHF
cdr3_nt: TGCAGTGCTAGATCAGAGTTTACGGAGCCAGGGAATCAGCCCCAGCATTTT

d_call: NA
clone_size: few
j_call: TRBJ1-3
v_call: TRBV25-1
cdr3_aa: CASSEYSGVPGNTIYF
cdr3_nt: TGTGCCAGCAGTGAATATTCCGGGGTACCGGGAAACACCATATATTTT

d_call: NA
clone_size: few
j_call: TRBJ1-1
v_call: TRBV29-1
cdr3_aa: CSADLNTEAFF
cdr3_nt: TGCAGCGCCGACCTGAACACTGAAGCTTTCTTT

d_call: NA
clone_size: few
j_call: TRBJ2-1
v_call: TRBV5-1
cdr3_aa: CASSYTNNEQFF
cdr3_nt: TGCGCCAGCAGTTACACCAACAATGAGCAGTTCTTC

d_call: NA
clone_size: NA
j_call: TRBJ1-2
v_call: TRBV6-5
cdr3_aa: CASSYSTKNGYTF
cdr3_nt: TGTGCCAGCAGTTACTCGACCAAAAATGGCTACACCTTC

d_call: NA
clone_size: once
j_call: TRBJ2-5
v_call: TRBV5-6
cdr3_aa: CASSKSRGNQETQYF
cdr3_nt: TGTGCCAGCAGCAAGAGCCGGGGCAACCAAGAGACCCAGTACTTC

d_call: NA
clone_size: NA
j_call: TRBJ2-5
v_call: TRBV6-5
cdr3_aa: CASRLTAVQETQYF
cdr3_nt: TGTGCCAGCAGACTGACAGCAGTACAAGAGACCCAGTACTTC

d_call: NA
clone_size: NA
j_call: TRBJ2-7
v_call: TRBV29-1
cdr3_aa: CSAGSQGYEQYF
cdr3_nt: TGCAGCGCCGGGTCCCAGGGCTACGAGCAGTACTTC

d_call: TRBD2
clone_size: few
j_call: TRBJ2-5
v_call: TRBV27
cdr3_aa: CASSSPGGQETQYF
cdr3_nt: TGTGCCAGCAGTTCGCCGGGGGGACAAGAGACCCAGTACTTC

d_call: NA
clone_size: NA
j_call: TRBJ1-5
v_call: TRBV27
cdr3_aa: CASSSLGANQPQHF
cdr3_nt: TGTGCCAGCAGTTCCCTCGGGGCCAATCAGCCCCAGCATTTT

d_call: NA
clone_size: many
j_call: TRBJ1-2
v_call: TRBV5-1
cdr3_aa: CASTYRPTAYGYTF
cdr3_nt: TGCGCCAGCACCTATCGCCCGACGGCCTATGGCTACACCTTC

d_call: NA
clone_size: NA
j_call: TRBJ2-7
v_call: TRBV6-6
cdr3_aa: CASRGHRSFYYEQYF
cdr3_nt: TGTGCCAGCAGGGGACACAGGTCTTTTTACTACGAGCAGTACTTC

d_call: TRBD1
clone_size: few
j_call: TRBJ1-4
v_call: TRBV29-1
cdr3_aa: CSVRTGGIKLFF
cdr3_nt: TGCAGCGTTAGGACAGGGGGTATAAAACTGTTTTTT

d_call: NA
clone_size: few
j_call: TRBJ2-7
v_call: TRBV5-6
cdr3_aa: CASSKQTLQYF
cdr3_nt: TGTGCCAGCAGCAAACAGACCTTGCAGTACTTC

d_call: NA
clone_size: few
j_call: TRBJ2-7
v_call: TRBV4-2
cdr3_aa: CASRSGTYEQYF
cdr3_nt: TGTGCCAGCAGGTCGGGTACCTACGAGCAGTACTTC

d_call: NA
clone_size: NA
j_call: TRBJ2-3
v_call: TRBV2
cdr3_aa: CASSGDRDNTDTQYF
cdr3_nt: TGTGCCAGCAGTGGAGACCGGGACAACACAGATACGCAGTATTTT

d_call: NA
clone_size: NA
j_call: TRBJ1-2
v_call: TRBV7-2
cdr3_aa: CASSLITEVDGYTF
cdr3_nt: TGTGCCAGCAGCTTAATAACGGAGGTAGATGGCTACACCTTC

d_call: NA
clone_size: few
j_call: TRBJ1-6
v_call: TRBV12-3/TRBV12-4
cdr3_aa: CASSGWGKNSPLHF
cdr3_nt: TGTGCCAGCAGTGGGTGGGGGAAAAATTCACCCCTCCACTTT

d_call: TRBD1
clone_size: few
j_call: TRBJ1-1
v_call: TRBV3-1
cdr3_aa: CASSQGQGGTEAFF
cdr3_nt: TGTGCCAGCAGCCAAGGACAGGGCGGCACTGAAGCTTTCTTT

d_call: NA
clone_size: NA
j_call: TRBJ2-5
v_call: TRBV6-2/TRBV6-3
cdr3_aa: CASSQHKTQYF
cdr3_nt: TGTGCCAGCAGTCAACATAAGACCCAGTACTTC

d_call: NA
clone_size: few
j_call: TRBJ2-1
v_call: TRBV3-1
cdr3_aa: CASMATYYNEQFF
cdr3_nt: TGTGCCAGCATGGCAACTTACTACAATGAGCAGTTCTTC